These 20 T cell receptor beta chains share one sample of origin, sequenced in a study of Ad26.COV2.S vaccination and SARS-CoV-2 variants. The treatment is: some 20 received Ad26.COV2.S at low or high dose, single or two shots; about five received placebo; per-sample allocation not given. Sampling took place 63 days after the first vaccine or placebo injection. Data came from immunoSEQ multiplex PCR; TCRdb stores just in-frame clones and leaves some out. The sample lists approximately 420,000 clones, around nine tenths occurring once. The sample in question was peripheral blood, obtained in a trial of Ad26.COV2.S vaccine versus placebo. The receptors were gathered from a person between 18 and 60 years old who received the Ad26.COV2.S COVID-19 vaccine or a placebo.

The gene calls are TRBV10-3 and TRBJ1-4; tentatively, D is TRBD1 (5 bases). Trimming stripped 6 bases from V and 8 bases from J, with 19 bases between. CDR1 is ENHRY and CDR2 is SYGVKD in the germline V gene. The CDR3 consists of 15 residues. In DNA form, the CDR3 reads TGTGCCATCAGCTCCACCGGGACCGGCGGAGAAAAACTGTTTTTT. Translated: CAISSTGTGGEKLFF.

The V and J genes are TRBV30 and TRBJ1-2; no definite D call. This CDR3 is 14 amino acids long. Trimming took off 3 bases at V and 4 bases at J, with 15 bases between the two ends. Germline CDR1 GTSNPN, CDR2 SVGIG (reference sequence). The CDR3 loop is CAWSLGMSTYGYTF. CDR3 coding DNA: TGTGCCTGGAGCCTAGGGATGTCGACCTATGGCTACACCTTC.

CDR3 DNA sequence: TGTGCCAGCAGCCCCGGGACAGGGATGTACGAGCAGTACTTC. Residues: CASSPGTGMYEQYF. The J gene is TRBJ2-7, the V gene TRBV7-9; 9 bases are a match to TRBD1. CDR1 SEHNR and CDR2 FQNEAQ come from the germline V gene (reference sequence). This CDR3 contains 14 residues. The ends lost 5 bases at V and 4 bases at J; junction bases unmatched: 6. The whole variable domain, filled in from reference TRBV7-9 and TRBJ2-7, reads DTGVSQNPRHKITKRGQNVTFRCDPISEHNRLYWYRQTLGQGPEFLTYFQNEAQLEKSRLLSDRFSAERPKGSFSTLEIQRTEQGDSAMYLCASSPGTGMYEQYFGPGTRLTVT.

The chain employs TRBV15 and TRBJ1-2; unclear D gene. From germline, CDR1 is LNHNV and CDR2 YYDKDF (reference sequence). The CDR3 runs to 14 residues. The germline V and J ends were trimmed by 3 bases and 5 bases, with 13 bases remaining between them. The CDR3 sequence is CATSSSNSDYGYTF. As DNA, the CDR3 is TGTGCCACCAGCAGTAGTAACAGTGATTATGGCTACACCTTC.

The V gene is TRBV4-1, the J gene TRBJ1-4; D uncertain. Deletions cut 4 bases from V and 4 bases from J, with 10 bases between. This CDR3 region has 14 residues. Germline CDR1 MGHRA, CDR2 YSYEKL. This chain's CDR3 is CASSLSNSNEKLFF. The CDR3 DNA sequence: TGCGCCAGCAGCCTGTCCAACAGTAATGAAAAACTGTTTTTT.

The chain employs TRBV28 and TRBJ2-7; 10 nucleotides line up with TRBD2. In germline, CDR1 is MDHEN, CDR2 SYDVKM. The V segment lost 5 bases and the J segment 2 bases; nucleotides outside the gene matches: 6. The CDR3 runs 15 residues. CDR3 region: CASSTIAGGTYEQYF. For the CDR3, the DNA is TGTGCCAGCAGTACAATAGCGGGGGGAACCTACGAGCAGTACTTC.

The CDR3 spells CASSVMAGGQEDTQYF. CDR3 nucleotide sequence: TGTGCCAGCAGCGTTATGGCGGGGGGGCAGGAAGATACGCAGTATTTT. The V and J genes are TRBV9 and TRBJ2-3; 9 nucleotides line up with TRBD2. The germline V gene has CDR1 SGDLS and CDR2 YYNGEE. This CDR3 is built from 16 residues. Trimming cost V 2 bases and J 5 bases; bases outside gene matches: 9.

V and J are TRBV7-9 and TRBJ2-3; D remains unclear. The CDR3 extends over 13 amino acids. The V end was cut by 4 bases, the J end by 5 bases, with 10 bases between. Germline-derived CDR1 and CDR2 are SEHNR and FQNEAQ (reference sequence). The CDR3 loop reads CASSSQTLDTQYF. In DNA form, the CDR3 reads TGTGCCAGCAGCTCCCAGACCCTAGATACGCAGTATTTT. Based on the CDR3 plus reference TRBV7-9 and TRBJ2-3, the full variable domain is DTGVSQNPRHKITKRGQNVTFRCDPISEHNRLYWYRQTLGQGPEFLTYFQNEAQLEKSRLLSDRFSAERPKGSFSTLEIQRTEQGDSAMYLCASSSQTLDTQYFGPGTRLTVL.

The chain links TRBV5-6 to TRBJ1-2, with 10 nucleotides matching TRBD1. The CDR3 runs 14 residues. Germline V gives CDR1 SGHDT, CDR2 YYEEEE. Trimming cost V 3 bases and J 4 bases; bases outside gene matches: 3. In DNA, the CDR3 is TGTGCCAGCAGCTGGGGACAGGGGAGCTATGGCTACACCTTC. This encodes CASSWGQGSYGYTF.

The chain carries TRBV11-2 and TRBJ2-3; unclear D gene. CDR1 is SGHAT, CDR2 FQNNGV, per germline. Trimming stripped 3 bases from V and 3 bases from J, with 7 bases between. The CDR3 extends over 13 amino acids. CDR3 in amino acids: CASSFRQTDTQYF. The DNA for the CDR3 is TGTGCCAGCAGCTTTAGGCAAACAGATACGCAGTATTTT.

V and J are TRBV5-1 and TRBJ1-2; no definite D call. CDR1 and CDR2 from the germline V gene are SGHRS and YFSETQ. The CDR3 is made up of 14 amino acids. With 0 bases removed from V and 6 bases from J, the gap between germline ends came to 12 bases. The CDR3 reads CASSLAGMGNGYTF. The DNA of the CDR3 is TGCGCCAGCAGCTTGGCCGGAATGGGAAATGGCTACACCTTC.

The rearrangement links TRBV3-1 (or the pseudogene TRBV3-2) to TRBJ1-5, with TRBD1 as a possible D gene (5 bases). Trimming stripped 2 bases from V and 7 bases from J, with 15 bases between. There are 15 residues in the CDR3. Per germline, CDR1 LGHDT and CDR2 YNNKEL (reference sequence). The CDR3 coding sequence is TGTGCCAGCAGCCAACACAAGGGCAGGGACCAGCCCCAGCATTTT. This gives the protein CASSQHKGRDQPQHF.

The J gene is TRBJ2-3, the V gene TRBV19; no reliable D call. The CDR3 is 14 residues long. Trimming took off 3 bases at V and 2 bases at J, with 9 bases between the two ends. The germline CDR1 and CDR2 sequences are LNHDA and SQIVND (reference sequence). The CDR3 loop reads CASSINRYTDTQYF. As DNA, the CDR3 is TGTGCCAGTAGTATCAACCGATACACAGATACGCAGTATTTT.

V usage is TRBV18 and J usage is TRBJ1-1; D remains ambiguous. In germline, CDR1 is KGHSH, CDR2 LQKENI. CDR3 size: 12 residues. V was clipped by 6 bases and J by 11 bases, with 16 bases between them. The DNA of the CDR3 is TGTGCCAGCTCGCCTAACAGCCCTCAGGCTTTCTTT. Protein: CASSPNSPQAFF. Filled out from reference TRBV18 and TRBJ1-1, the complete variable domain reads NAGVMQNPRHLVRRRGQEARLRCSPMKGHSHVYWYRQLPEEGLKFMVYLQKENIIDESGMPKERFSAEFPKEGPSILRIQQVVRGDSAAYFCASSPNSPQAFFGQGTRLTVV.

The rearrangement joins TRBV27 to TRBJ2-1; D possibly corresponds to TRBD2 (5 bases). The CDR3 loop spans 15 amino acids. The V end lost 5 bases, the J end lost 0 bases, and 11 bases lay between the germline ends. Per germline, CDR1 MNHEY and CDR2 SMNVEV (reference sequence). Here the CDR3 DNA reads TGTGCCAGCAGTCAAGAGCGGATCTCCTACAATGAGCAGTTCTTC. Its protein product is CASSQERISYNEQFF.

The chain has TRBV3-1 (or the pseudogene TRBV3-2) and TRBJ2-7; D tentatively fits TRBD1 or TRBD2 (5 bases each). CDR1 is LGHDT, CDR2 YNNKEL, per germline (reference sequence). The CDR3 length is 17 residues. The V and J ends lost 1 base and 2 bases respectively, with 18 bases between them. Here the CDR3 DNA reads TGTGCCAGCAGCCAAGGACTTAGGGGACCGATTACCTACGAGCAGTACTTC. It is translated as CASSQGLRGPITYEQYF.

This CDR3 is CASTQGVTDTQYF. In nucleotides, the CDR3 is TGTGCCAGTACCCAGGGGGTCACAGATACGCAGTATTTT. V is TRBV19 and J is TRBJ2-3, with 7 bases fitting TRBD1. The CDR3 runs to 13 residues. Per the germline V gene, CDR1 is LNHDA and CDR2 is SQIVND (reference sequence). Trimming took 7 bases from V and 2 from J; bases not matched to a gene: 3.

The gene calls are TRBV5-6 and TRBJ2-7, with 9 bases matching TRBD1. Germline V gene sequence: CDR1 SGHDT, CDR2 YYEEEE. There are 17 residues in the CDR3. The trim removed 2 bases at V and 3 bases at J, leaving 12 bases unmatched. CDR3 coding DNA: TGTGCCAGCAGCTTAATTCCCCACGGGGACAGGGTCTACGAGCAGTACTTC. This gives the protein CASSLIPHGDRVYEQYF.

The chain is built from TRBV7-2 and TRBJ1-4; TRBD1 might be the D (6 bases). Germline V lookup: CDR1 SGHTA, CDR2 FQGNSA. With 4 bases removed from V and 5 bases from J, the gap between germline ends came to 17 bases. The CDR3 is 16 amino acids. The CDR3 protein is CASSSGHRIPNEKLFF. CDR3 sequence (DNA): TGTGCCAGCAGCTCGGGACACAGGATACCGAATGAAAAACTGTTTTTT.

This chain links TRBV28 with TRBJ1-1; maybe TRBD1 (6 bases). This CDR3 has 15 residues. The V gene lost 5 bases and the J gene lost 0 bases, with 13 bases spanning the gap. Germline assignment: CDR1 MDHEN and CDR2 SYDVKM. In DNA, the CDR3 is TGTGCCAGCAGTCAGCCGACAGGAATGAACACTGAAGCTTTCTTT. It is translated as CASSQPTGMNTEAFF. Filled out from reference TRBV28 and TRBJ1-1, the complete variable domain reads DVKVTQSSRYLVKRTGEKVFLECVQDMDHENMFWYRQDPGLGLRLIYFSYDVKMKEKGDIPEGYSVSREKKERFSLILESASTNQTSMYLCASSQPTGMNTEAFFGQGTRLTVV.